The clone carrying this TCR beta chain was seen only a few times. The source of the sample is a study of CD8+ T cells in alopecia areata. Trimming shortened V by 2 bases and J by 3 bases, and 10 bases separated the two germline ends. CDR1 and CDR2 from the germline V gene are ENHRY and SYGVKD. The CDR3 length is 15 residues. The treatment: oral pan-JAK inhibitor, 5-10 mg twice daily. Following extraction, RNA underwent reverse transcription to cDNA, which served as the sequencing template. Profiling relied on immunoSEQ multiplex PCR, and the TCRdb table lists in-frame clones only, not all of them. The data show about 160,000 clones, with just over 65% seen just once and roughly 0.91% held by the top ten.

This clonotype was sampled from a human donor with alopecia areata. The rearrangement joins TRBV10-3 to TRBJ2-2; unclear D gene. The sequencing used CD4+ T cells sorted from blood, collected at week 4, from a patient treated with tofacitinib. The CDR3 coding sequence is TGTGCCATCAGTGAGCCTGAAGTCTACACCGGGGAGCTGTTTTTT. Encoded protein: CAISEPEVYTGELFF.